Listed below are T cell receptor beta chains from one sample, sequenced in a study of shared clonotypes between healthy human individuals. Assay: immunoSEQ multiplex PCR; the TCRdb copy retains only in-frame clones and omits some. The table records 650,000 to 800,000 clones, roughly nine tenths of them present only once. The specimen was naive CD8+ T cells sorted from blood. The source is a man aged 30-40 years in good health. The CDR3 runs from the conserved cysteine through the conserved F or W. Clone size, where shown, is once, few, many, or a class for clones that have expanded.

V,J,size,CDR3
TRBV28,TRBJ1-5,.,CASSYSRQGVKINQPQHF
TRBV10-3,TRBJ2-1,.,CAMGPGLAGRDLSYNEQFF
TRBV13,TRBJ1-1,.,CASSFLGGMNTEAFF
TRBV7-9,TRBJ1-1,.,CASSAPGTGVEAFF
TRBV27,TRBJ1-5,.,CASSSEGYGQPQHF
TRBV15,TRBJ2-5,few,CATSSGQSEETQYF
TRBV11-2,TRBJ2-7,.,CASSLGGSGEQYF
TRBV14,TRBJ2-1,.,CASSQDLWGNEQFF
TRBV23-1,TRBJ1-2,.,CASSQQGYNYGYTF
TRBV5-4,TRBJ2-7,.,CASSPEGVYEQYF
TRBV6-6,TRBJ2-7,once,CASSYGASSSYEQYF
TRBV18,TRBJ1-4,.,CASSPSGGSTNEKLFF
TRBV9,TRBJ2-3,.,CASSVSGRATDTQYF
TRBV7-2,TRBJ2-3,.,CASSATLKQTDTQYF
TRBV10-3,TRBJ2-1,.,CAISELSARAADEQFF
TRBV27,TRBJ2-3,.,CASSLSLAGFTDTQYF
TRBV29-1,TRBJ2-1,once,CSAWKEQEYNEQFF
TRBV27,TRBJ2-3,.,CASRAPDTQYF
TRBV2,TRBJ2-2,.,CASSDLVGLAGAGTGELFF
TRBV2,TRBJ2-7,.,CASRWYGQGNYEQYF
TRBV11-2,TRBJ2-5,once,CASSTARGGETQYF
TRBV7-9,TRBJ2-1,.,CASSSLGNEQFF
TRBV7-9,TRBJ2-5,.,CASSSRTGVRETQYF
TRBV10-1,TRBJ2-7,.,CASSDGAPGLAGAYEQYF
TRBV15,TRBJ2-1,.,CAGGPSYNEQFF
TRBV29-1,TRBJ2-1,.,CSVEDFTSGMGNEQFF
TRBV28,TRBJ2-7,.,CASTGLAAYEQYF
TRBV21-1,TRBJ1-1,.,CASSKWNTEAFF
TRBV9,TRBJ1-5,once,CASTKEALSPSQPQHF
TRBV7-9,TRBJ2-7,.,CASSPDRATSFSYEQYF
TRBV19,TRBJ2-3,.,CASSSYPTGLGTDTQYF
TRBV6-5,TRBJ2-1,.,CASSYTTSGAYNEQFF
TRBV27,TRBJ1-2,.,CASGILGGSDGYTF
TRBV19,TRBJ1-5,once,CASSRSGNQPQHF
TRBV19,TRBJ2-4,few,CASSTGIGVAKNIQYF
TRBV7-9,TRBJ2-5,.,CASSLASYQETQYF
TRBV10-1,TRBJ2-1,.,CASSETSGGYNEQFF
TRBV11-2,TRBJ1-4,.,CASSLGTLRLVEKLFF
TRBV11-2,TRBJ1-4,once,CASSSGQRGANEKLFF
TRBV27,TRBJ2-7,once,CASSLRGHRTYEQYF
TRBV30,TRBJ2-7,.,CAWSPGLSSYEQYF
TRBV7-9,TRBJ2-7,.,CASSGSSGALDEQYF
TRBV6-5,TRBJ2-3,.,CASSRDSYTQYF
TRBV7-9,TRBJ2-7,.,CASSSPGQGAYEQYF
TRBV7-9,TRBJ2-7,.,CASSQRDFYEQYF
TRBV6-5,TRBJ1-3,.,CASKGQAGNTIYF
TRBV28,TRBJ2-7,.,CASSLRRERYEQYF
TRBV15,TRBJ2-1,.,CATSLSGVEQFF
TRBV27,TRBJ2-7,.,CASSFGGESGSSEQYF
TRBV7-9,TRBJ1-2,.,CASSLVLGDSGYTF
TRBV2,TRBJ2-3,.,CASSVLGAPDTQYF